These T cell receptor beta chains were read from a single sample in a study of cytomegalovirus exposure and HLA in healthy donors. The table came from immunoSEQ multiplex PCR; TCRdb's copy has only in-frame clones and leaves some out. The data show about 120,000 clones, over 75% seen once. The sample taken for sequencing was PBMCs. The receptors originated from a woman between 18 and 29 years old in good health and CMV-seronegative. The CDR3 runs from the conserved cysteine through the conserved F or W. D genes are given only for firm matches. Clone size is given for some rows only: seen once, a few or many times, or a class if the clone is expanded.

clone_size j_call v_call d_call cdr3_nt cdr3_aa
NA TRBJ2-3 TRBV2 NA TGTGCCAGCAGTGTCATAGCGATTAGCACAGATACGCAGTATTTT CASSVIAISTDTQYF
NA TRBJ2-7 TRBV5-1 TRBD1 TGCGCCAGCAGGGGTAGGACAGGCAGCTCCTACGAGCAGTACTTC CASRGRTGSSYEQYF
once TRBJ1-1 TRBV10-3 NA TGTGCCATCAGTGAGTATAGCACGAACACTGAAGCTTTCTTT CAISEYSTNTEAFF
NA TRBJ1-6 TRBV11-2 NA TGTGCCAGCAGCTTAGAACCAATTACAGGGAATTCACCCCTCCACTTT CASSLEPITGNSPLHF
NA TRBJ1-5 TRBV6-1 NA TGTGCCAGCATAGATATTGGCAATCAGCCCCAGCATTTT CASIDIGNQPQHF
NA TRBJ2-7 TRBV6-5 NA TGTGCCAGCACGCGGGGGCGCGAGCAGTACTTC CASTRGREQYF
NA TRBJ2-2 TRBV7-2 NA TGTGCCAGCAGCACGAGGACTGGGGGGTCCCCCGGGGAGCTGTTTTTT CASSTRTGGSPGELFF
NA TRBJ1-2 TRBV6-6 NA TGTGCCAGCAGTCCCCGTTTAGTAGGGGAAAAGGATGGCTACACCTTC CASSPRLVGEKDGYTF
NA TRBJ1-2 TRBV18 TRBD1 TGTGCCAGCTCACCAGTTCCGGGACAGGGAGGCTATGGCTACACCTTC CASSPVPGQGGYGYTF
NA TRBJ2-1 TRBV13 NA TGTGCCAGCAGCCGTACAAATTCCTACAATGAGCAGTTCTTC CASSRTNSYNEQFF
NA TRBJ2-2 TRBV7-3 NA TGTGCCAGCAGCTTAACCAGAGCTGGTGGGGCGGACGGGGAGCTGTTTTTT CASSLTRAGGADGELFF
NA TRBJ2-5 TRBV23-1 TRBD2 TGCGCCCCCAGGACTAGCGGGGAAGAGACCCAGTACTTC CAPRTSGEETQYF
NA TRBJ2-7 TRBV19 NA TGTGCCAGTAGTATGAGGCGGGGTTCCGAGCAGTACTTC CASSMRRGSEQYF
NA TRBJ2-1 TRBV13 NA TGTGCCAGCAGCGGTAGGGGTCCACTAGCAAGTCTTGAGCAGTTCTTC CASSGRGPLASLEQFF
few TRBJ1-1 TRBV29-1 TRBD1 TGCAGCGTTGAAGGGACAGGGGGCTTAGCTTTCTTT CSVEGTGGLAFF
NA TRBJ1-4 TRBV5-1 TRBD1 TGCGCCACCAAGTATAACGTAGGGGGCACGGCTAATGAAAAACTGTTTTTT CATKYNVGGTANEKLFF
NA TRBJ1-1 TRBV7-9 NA TGTGCCAGCAGCTTAGATCGGGGAGGCACTGAAGCTTTCTTT CASSLDRGGTEAFF
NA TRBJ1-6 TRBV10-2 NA TGCGCCAGCATCGCGGGGGGCTCCTATAATTCACCCCTCCACTTT CASIAGGSYNSPLHF
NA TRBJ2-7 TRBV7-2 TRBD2 TGTGCCAGCAGCCCTCTCGCGGGAGCTTTCTCCTACGAGCAGTACTTC CASSPLAGAFSYEQYF
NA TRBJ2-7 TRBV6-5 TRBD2 TGTGCCAGCAGTAAACCTGGACTAGCGGGAAACGAGCAGTACTTC CASSKPGLAGNEQYF